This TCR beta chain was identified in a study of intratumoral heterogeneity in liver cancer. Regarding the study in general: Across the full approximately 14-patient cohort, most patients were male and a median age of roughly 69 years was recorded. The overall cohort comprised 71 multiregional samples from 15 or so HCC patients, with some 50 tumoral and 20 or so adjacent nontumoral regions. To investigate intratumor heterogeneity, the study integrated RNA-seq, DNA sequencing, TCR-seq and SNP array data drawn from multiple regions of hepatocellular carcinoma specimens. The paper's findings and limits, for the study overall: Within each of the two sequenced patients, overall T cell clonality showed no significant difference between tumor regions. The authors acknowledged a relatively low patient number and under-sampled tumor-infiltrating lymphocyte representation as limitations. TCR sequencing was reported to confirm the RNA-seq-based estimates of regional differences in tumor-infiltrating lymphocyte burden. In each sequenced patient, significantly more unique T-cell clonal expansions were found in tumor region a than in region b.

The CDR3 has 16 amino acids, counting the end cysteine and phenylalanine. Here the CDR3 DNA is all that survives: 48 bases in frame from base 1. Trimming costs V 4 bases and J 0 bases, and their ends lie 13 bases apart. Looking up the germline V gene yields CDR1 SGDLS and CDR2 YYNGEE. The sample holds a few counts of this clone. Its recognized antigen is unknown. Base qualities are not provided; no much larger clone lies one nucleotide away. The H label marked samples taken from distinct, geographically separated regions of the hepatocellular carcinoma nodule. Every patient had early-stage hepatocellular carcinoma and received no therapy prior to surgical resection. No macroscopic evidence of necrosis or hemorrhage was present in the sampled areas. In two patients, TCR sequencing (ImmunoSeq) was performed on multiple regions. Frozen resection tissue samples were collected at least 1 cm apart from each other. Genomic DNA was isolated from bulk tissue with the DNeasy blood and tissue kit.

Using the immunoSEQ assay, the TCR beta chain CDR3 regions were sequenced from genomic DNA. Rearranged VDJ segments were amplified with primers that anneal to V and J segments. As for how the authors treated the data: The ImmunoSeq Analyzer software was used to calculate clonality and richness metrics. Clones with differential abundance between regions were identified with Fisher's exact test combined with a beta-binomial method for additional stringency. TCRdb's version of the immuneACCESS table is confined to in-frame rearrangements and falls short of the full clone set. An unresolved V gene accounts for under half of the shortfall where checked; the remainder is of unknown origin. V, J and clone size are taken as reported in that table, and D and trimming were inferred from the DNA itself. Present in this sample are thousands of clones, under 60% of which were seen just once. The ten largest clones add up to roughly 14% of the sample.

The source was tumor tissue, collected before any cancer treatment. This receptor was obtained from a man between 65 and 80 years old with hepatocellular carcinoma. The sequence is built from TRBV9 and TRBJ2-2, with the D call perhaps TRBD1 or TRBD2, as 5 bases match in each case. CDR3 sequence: CASSIGTTANTGELFF. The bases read TGTGCCAGCAGCATAGGGACGACCGCGAACACCGGGGAGCTGTTTTTT.